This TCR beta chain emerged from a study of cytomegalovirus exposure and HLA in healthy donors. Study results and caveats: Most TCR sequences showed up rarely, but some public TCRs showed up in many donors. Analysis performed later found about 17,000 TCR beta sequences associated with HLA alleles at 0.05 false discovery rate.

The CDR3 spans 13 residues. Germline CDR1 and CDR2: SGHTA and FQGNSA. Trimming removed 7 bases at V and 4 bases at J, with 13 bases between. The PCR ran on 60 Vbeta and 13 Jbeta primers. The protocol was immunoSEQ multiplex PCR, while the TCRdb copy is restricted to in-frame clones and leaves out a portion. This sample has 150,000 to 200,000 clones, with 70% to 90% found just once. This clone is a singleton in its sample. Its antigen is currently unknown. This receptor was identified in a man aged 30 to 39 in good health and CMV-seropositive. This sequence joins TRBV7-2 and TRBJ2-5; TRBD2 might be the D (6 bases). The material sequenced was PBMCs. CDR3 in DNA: TGTGCCAGCAACCACCGGAGGGGAGAGACCCAGTACTTC. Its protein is CASNHRRGETQYF.